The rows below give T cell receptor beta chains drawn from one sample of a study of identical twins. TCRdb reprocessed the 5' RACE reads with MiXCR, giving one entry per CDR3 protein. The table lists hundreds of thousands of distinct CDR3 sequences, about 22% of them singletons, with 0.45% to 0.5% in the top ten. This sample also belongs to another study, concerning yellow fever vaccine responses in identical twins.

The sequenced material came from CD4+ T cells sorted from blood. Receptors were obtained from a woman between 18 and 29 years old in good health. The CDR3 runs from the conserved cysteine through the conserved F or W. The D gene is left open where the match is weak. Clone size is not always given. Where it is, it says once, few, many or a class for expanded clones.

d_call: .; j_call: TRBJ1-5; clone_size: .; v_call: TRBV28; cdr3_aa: CASNQAGGNQPQHF; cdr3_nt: TGTGCCAGCAACCAGGCAGGGGGCAATCAGCCCCAGCATTTT
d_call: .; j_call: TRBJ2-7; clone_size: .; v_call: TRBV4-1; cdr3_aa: CASSQAGGGTYEQYF; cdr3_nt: TGCGCCAGCAGCCAAGCGGGAGGGGGCACCTACGAGCAGTACTTC
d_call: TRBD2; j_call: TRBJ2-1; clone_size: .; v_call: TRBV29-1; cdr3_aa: CSVVMGLVEQFF; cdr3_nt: TGCAGCGTTGTTATGGGACTAGTTGAGCAGTTCTTC
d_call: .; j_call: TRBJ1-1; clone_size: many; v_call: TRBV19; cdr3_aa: CASSPNTGFGAFF; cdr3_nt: TGTGCCAGTAGTCCCAATACAGGGTTCGGGGCTTTCTTT
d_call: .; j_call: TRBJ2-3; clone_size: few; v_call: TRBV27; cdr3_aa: CASSPPPGDTQYF; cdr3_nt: TGTGCCAGCAGTCCTCCCCCCGGAGATACGCAGTATTTT
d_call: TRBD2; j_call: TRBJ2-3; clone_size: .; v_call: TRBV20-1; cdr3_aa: CSADLSGALTDTQYF; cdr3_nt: TGCAGTGCTGACCTTAGCGGGGCCCTCACAGATACGCAGTATTTT
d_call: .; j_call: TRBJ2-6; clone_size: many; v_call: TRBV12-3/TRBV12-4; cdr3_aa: CASSFAGANVLTF; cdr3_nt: TGTGCCAGCAGTTTTGCGGGGGCCAACGTCCTGACTTTC
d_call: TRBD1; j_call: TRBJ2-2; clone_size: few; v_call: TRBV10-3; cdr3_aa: CAFSGTGAHTGELFF; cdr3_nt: TGTGCCTTCTCCGGGACAGGGGCTCACACCGGGGAGCTGTTTTTT
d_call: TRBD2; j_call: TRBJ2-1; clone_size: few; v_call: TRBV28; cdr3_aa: CASSPGLAGKSSYNEQFF; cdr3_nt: TGTGCCAGCAGTCCAGGACTAGCGGGGAAGAGCTCCTACAATGAGCAGTTCTTC
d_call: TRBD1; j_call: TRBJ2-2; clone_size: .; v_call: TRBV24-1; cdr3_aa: CATSDFNSGQGRTGELFF; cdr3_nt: TGTGCCACCAGTGATTTTAACTCGGGACAGGGTCGCACCGGGGAGCTGTTTTTT
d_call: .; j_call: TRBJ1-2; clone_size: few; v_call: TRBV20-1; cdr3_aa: CSASLGYTF; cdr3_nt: TGCAGTGCATCCCTGGGCTACACCTTC
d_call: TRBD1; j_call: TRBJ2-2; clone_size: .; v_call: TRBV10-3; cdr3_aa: CAIRMDRTNTGELFF; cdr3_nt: TGTGCCATCAGGATGGACAGGACAAACACCGGGGAGCTGTTTTTT
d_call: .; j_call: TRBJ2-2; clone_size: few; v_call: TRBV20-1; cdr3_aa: CSASGSDTGELFF; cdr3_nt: TGCAGTGCTAGCGGGAGCGACACCGGGGAGCTGTTTTTT
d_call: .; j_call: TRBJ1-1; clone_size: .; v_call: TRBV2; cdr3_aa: CASREAQNYEAFF; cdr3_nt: TGTGCCAGCAGGGAGGCACAGAATTATGAAGCTTTCTTT
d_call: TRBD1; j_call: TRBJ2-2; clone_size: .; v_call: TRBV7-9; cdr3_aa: CASTRRTGGPGELFF; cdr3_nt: TGTGCCAGCACTCGGCGGACAGGGGGGCCCGGGGAGCTGTTTTTT
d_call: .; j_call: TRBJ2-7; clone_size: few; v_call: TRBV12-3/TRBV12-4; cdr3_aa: CASSPEGGRAYEQYF; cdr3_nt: TGTGCCAGCAGTCCCGAGGGGGGGAGGGCTTACGAGCAGTACTTC
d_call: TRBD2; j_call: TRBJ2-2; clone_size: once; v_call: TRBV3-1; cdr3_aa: CASSPISGVAGELFF; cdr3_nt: TGTGCCAGCAGCCCCATAAGCGGGGTAGCCGGGGAGCTGTTTTTT